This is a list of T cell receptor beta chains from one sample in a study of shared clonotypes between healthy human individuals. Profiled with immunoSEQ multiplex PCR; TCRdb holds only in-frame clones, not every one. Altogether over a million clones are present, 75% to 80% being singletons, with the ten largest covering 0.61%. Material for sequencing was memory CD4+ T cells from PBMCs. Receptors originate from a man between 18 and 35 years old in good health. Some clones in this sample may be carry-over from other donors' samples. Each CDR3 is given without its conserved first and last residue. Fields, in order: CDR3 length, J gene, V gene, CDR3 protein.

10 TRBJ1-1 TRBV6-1 AIEGPVNEAF
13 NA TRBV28 ASRRDRGFSYEQY
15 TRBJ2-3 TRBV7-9 ASSLVYTSGSTDTQY
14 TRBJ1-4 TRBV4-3 ASSHEIGTGREKLF
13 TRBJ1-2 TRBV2 ASTRSTGWRGGYT
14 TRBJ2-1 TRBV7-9 ASSLNPGRGEDEQF
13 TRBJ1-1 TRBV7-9 ASSSPPGQEAEAF
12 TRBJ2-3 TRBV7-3 ASSAGHLTDTQY
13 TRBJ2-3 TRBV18 ASSPPTPRPDTQY
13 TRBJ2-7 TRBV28 ASTRSGSPSYEQY
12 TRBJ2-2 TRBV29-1 SVVSELNTGELF
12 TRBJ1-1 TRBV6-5 ASSLDTMNTEAF
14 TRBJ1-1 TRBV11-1 ASSFRQGPMNTEAF
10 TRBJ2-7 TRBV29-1 SVEKRTGVQY
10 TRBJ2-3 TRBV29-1 SVEDLLGTQY
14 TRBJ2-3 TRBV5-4 ASSPGLAGMADTQY
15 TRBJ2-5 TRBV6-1 ASSEAPGLAGGETQY
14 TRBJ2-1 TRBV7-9 ASSFYGLGERNEQF
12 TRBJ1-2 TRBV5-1 ASSLEQGLAGYT
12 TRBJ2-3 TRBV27 ASSLVAVTDTQY
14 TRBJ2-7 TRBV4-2 ASSPTTGGSSYEQY
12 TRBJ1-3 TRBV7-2 ASSPSRAGNTIY
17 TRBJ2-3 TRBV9 ASSAYPGGEQWSTDTQY
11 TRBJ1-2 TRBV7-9 ASSPGTSSGYT
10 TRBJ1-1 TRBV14 ASSQGPRQLF
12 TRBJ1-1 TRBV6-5 ASSFAQGYTEAF
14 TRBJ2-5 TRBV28 ASSSSGGRAFQTQY
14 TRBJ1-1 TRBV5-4 ASSFGRTSMNTEAF
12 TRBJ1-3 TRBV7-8 ASSDRTKGNTIY
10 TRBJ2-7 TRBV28 ASSFVAGEQY
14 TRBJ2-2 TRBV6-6 ASKALRGSNTGELF
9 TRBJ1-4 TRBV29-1 SGLQLEKLF
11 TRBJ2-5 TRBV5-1 ASRGRVQETQY
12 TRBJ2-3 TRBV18 ASSLQRGTDTQY
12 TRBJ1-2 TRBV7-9 ASSLAGTGGGYT
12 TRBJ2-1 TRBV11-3 ASSFRDSNNEQF
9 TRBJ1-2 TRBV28 ASGRGQSYT